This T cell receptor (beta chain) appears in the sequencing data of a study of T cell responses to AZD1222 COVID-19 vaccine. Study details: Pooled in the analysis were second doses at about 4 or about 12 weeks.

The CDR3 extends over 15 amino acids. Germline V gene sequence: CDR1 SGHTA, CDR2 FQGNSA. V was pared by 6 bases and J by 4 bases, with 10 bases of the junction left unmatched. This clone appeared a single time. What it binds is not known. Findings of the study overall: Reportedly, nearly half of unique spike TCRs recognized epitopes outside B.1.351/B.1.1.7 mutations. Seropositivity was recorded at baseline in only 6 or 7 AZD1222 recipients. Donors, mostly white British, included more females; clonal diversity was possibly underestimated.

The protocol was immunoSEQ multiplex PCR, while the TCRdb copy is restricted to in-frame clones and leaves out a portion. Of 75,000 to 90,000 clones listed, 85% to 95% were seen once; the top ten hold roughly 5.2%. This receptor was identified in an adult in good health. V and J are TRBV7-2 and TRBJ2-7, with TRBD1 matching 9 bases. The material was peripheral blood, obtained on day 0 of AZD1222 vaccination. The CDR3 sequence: CASRSRQGGVYEQYF. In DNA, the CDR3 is TGTGCCAGCAGAAGCAGACAGGGGGGCGTATACGAGCAGTACTTC.